The entry below gives a single T cell receptor beta chain sequence along with its context. Its recognized antigen is unknown. No base qualities exist here, and no much larger clone lies one base off it. The time point label here, explained by the study, means: baseline pretreatment blood. This specimen's treatment or condition label, per the study, means: 15 Gy SBRT to primary tumor, nephrectomy 4 weeks later. To follow tumor-enriched clonotypes, serial peripheral blood was collected from radiation-treated patients at baseline and at 2 weeks and 4 weeks after SBRT. Every patient had renal cell carcinoma of clear cell pathology. The QIAamp DNA Blood Mini Kit (Qiagen) was used to prepare genomic DNA for TCR sequencing. The analyses included only samples that passed all quality control checks. TCR beta libraries were generated from genomic DNA with the immunoSEQ kit, following the manufacturer's recommendations. For library preparation, a first multiplex PCR was performed with proprietary primers, followed by a second PCR in which unique barcodes were added, and bead cleanups were performed after each round. Each sample batch included a kit-provided positive control reaction and a negative control reaction. The final libraries were assessed on an Agilent 4200 TapeStation D1000 ScreenTape, pooled by volume, and quantified by qPCR. Sequencing was performed on an Illumina NextSeq500 using a MidOutput 150-cycle cartridge, with 156 Read1 cycles, 15 Index1 cycles, and the kit custom primers. The pooled library was loaded at 1.0 pM, and 20% PhiX control was spiked in. As for the authors' bioinformatics: The vendor-processed data were analyzed in R, and a clonotype was defined as all T cells that share the same CDR3 nucleotide sequence. In the clone abundance analyses, frequencies in each sample were normalized to that sample's 10,000 most abundant clones. Public T cell clones, which averaged fewer than five per sample, were excluded before analysis. A difference in abundance of at least 32-fold between compartments was used to define tumor-enriched and baseline blood-enriched clonotypes. A beta-binomial differential abundance model was used to identify clonotypes that were expanded or contracted between blood time points. Similarity between tumor and blood repertoires was quantified using the Baroni-Urbani and Buser coefficient, and groups were compared with two-tailed Wilcoxon tests in R. Here the immuneACCESS table is served through TCRdb, limited to in-frame sequences with V and J called. Missing clones are a known gap in these copies; in checked studies unresolved V genes cover under half, and the rest lacks a known reason. V and J calls and clone size are those listed in that table; D and trimming were worked out from the DNA. In this sample the table shows 130,000 or so clones, roughly 83% of which occur a single time. The top ten hold approximately 20% of the sample.

These data come from a study of radiation and T cells in renal cell carcinoma (dated by TCRdb to about 2020). Regarding the study in general: The samples were drawn from a clinical trial, where primary renal cell carcinomas were treated with 15 Gy of stereotactic body radiation therapy and then removed by nephrectomy 4 weeks afterward. In total, almost 55 samples, comprising some 25 tumors and about 27 peripheral blood samples, were subjected to TCR beta sequencing. In the approximately 53 samples combined, some 4 million unique CDR3 nucleotide sequences were found, encoding roughly 2.5 million unique CDR3 amino acid sequences. Paper-wide results and their limitations: Because pretreatment tumor biopsies were not available, the baseline intratumoral presence of clonotypes could not be determined. Blood repertoire dynamics were not followed beyond 4 weeks after treatment. Top tumor clonotypes rose in blood from baseline to 2 weeks post-radiation, then contracted by 4 weeks, suggesting transient expansion of tumor-resident clones. Effects of radiation dose or scheduling on the TCR repertoire could not be addressed with the single-armed trial design.

The trim is 2 bases for V and 0 bases for J, with a gap of 14 bases between the germline ends. Measured from the cysteine to the phenylalanine, the CDR3 is 16 residues long. Of the read, only the CDR3 DNA is kept; its 48 bases are in frame from base 1. The germline V gene gives CDR1 as KGHSH and CDR2 as LQKENI. This TCR was sampled from a woman aged 45-65 years with renal cell carcinoma. The sample consisted of blood, taken from a patient whose treatment included radiotherapy and nephrectomy. The chain is assembled from TRBV18 and TRBJ2-7; a tentative D match to TRBD2 spans 7 bases. Here the CDR3 is given as CASSPKGRGDSYEQYF. The nucleotide sequence is TGTGCCAGCTCACCAAAGGGGAGGGGGGACTCCTACGAGCAGTACTTC.